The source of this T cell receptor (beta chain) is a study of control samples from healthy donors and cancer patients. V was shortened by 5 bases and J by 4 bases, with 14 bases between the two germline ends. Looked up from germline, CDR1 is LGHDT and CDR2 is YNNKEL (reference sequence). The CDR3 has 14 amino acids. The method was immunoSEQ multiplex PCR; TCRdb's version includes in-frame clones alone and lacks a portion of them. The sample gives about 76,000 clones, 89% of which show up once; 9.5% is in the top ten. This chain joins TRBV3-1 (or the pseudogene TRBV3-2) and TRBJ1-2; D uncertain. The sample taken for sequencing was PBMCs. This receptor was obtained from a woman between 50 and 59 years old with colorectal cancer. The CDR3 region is CASSFKKAAYGYTF. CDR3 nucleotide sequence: TGTGCCAGCAGCTTTAAAAAGGCGGCCTATGGCTACACCTTC.